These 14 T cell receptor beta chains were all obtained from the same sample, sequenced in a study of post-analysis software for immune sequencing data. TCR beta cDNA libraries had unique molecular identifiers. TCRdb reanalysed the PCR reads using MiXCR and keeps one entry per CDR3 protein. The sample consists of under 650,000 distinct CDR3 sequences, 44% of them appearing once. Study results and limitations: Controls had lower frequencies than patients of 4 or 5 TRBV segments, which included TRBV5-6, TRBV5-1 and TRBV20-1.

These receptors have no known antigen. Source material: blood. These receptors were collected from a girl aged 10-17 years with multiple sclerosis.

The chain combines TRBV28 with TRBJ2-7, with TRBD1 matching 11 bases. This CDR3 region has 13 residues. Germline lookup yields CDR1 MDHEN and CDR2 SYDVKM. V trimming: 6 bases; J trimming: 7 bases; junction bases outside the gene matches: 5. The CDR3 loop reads CASRRGQGGEQYF. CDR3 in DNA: TGTGCCAGCAGGCGGGGACAGGGGGGGGAGCAGTACTTC.

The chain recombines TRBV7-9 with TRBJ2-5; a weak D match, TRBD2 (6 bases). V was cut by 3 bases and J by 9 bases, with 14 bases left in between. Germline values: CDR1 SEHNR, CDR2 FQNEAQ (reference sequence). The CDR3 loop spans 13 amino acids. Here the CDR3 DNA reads TGTGCCAGCAGCTTTGTGGGCGGGGAGTCCCAGTACTTC. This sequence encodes CASSFVGGESQYF. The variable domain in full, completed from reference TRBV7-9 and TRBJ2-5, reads DTGVSQNPRHKITKRGQNVTFRCDPISEHNRLYWYRQTLGQGPEFLTYFQNEAQLEKSRLLSDRFSAERPKGSFSTLEIQRTEQGDSAMYLCASSFVGGESQYFGPGTRLLVL.

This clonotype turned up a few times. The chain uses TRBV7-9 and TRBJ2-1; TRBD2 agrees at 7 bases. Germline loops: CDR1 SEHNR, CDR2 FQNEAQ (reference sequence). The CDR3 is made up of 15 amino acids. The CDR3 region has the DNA TGTGCAGTAGCGGGCGGGAACAGCTCCTACAATGAGCAGTTCTTC. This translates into CAVAGGNSSYNEQFF. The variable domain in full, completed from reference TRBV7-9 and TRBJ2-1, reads DTGVSQNPRHKITKRGQNVTFRCDPISEHNRLYWYRQTLGQGPEFLTYFQNEAQLEKSRLLSDRFSAERPKGSFSTLEIQRTEQGDSAMYLCAVAGGNSSYNEQFFGPGTRLTVL.

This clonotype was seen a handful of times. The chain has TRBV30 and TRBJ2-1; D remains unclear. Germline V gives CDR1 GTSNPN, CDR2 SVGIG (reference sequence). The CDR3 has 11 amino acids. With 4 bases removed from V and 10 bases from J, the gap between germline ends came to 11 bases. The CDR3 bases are TGTGCCTGGACCCCCGTAGTGGAGCAGTTCTTC. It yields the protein CAWTPVVEQFF.

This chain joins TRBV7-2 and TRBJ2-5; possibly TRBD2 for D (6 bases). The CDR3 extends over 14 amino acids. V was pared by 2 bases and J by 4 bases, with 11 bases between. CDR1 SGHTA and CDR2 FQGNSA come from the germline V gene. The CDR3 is CASSLYGRGETQYF. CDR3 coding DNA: TGTGCCAGCAGCTTATACGGGAGAGGAGAGACCCAGTACTTC.

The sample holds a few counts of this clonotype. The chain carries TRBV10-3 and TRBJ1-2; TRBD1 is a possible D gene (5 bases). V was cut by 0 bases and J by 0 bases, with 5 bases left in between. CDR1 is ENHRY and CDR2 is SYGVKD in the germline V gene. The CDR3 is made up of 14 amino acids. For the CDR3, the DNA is TGTGCCATCAGTGAGTCGGGACCTAACTATGGCTACACCTTC. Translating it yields CAISESGPNYGYTF.

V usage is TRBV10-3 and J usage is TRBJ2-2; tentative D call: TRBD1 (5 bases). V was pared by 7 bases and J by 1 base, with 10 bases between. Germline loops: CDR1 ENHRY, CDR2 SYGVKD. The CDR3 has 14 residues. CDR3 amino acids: CAIMQGRNTGELFF. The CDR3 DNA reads TGTGCCATCATGCAGGGAAGGAACACCGGGGAGCTGTTTTTT.

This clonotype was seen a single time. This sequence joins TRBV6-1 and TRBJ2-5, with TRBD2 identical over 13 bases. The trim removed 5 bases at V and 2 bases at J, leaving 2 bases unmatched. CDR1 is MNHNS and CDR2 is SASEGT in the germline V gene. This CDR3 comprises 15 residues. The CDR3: CASSKLAGGQETQYF. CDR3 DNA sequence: TGTGCCAGCAGTAAACTAGCGGGGGGGCAAGAGACCCAGTACTTC.

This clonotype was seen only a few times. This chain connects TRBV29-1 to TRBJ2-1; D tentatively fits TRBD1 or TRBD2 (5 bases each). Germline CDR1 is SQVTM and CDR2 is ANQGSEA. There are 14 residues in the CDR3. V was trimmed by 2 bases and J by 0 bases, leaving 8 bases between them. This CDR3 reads CSVETGLSYNEQFF. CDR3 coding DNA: TGCAGCGTTGAAACGGGGCTCTCCTACAATGAGCAGTTCTTC.

DNA for the CDR3: TGTGCCAGCAGTACTCTAGCGGGGGGCACAGATACGCAGTATTTT. Translated, it gives CASSTLAGGTDTQYF. The gene calls are TRBV7-9 and TRBJ2-3, with 10 bases matching TRBD2. CDR3 length: 15 residues. Losses at the gene ends were 6 bases for V and 1 base for J; bases not matched to a gene: 4. Germline V gene sequence: CDR1 SEHNR, CDR2 FQNEAQ (reference sequence).

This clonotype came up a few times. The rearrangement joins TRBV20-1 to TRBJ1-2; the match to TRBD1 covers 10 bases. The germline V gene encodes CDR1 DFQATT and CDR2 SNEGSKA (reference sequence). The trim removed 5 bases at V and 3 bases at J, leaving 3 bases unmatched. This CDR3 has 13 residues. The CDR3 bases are TGCAGTGCTGGGACAGGGGTAGACTATGGCTACACCTTC. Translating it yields CSAGTGVDYGYTF.

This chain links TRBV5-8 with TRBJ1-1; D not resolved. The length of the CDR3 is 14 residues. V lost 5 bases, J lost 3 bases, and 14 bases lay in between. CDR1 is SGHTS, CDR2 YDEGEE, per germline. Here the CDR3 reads CASSSLGAYTEAFF. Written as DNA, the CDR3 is TGTGCCAGCAGTTCCCTTGGCGCGTACACTGAAGCTTTCTTT.

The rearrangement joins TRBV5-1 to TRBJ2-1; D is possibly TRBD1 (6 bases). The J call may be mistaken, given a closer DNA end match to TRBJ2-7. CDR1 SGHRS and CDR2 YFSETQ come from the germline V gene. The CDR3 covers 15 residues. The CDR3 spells CASSLRQANYNEQYF. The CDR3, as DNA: TGCGCCAGCAGCCTACGACAGGCCAATTACAATGAGCAGTACTTC.

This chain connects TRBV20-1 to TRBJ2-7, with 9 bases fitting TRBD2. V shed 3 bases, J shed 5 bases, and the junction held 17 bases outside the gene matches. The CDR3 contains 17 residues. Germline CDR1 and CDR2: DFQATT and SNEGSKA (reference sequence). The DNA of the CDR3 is TGCAGTGCTAGCGGACTGGGAGGGGCTAGCGGGATCGACGAGCAGTACTTC. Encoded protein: CSASGLGGASGIDEQYF.